A selection of T cell receptor beta chains follows, all from one sample in a study of T cells in Graves' hyperthyroidism and ophthalmopathy. TCRdb re-called the multiplex PCR reads with MiXCR, one entry per CDR3 protein. The table records approximately 370,000 distinct CDR3 sequences, 15% to 20% of them present only once. The source material was blood. Receptor source: a young woman with Graves' hyperthyroidism that later progressed to Graves' ophthalmopathy. CDR3s include the opening cysteine and the closing phenylalanine or tryptophan. A D gene is named only where the DNA matches it firmly. Clone size is not always given. Where it is, it says once, few, many or a class for expanded clones.

J,D,V,size,DNA,CDR3
TRBJ2-1,TRBD2,TRBV11-2,NA,TGTGCCAGCAGGGAAGCGGGAGGGTCCAATGAGCAGTTCTTC,CASREAGGSNEQFF
TRBJ1-2,NA,TRBV27,many,TGTGCCAGCAGTTTTTCCAGGGAGAGCGGCTACACCTTC,CASSFSRESGYTF
TRBJ2-7,TRBD2,TRBV5-1,many,TGCGCCAGCAGCTTTACTAGCGGGGGAACGTACGAGCAGTACTTC,CASSFTSGGTYEQYF
TRBJ1-1,NA,TRBV3-1,NA,TGTGCCAGCAGCCAAGAATTGACTGAAGCTTTCTTT,CASSQELTEAFF
TRBJ1-2,NA,TRBV12-3/TRBV12-4,many,TGTGCCAGCAGTTTAATCAGGGGCGGAGGCTACACCTTC,CASSLIRGGGYTF
TRBJ2-7,TRBD2,TRBV11-2,many,TGTGCCAGCAGCCTGGAAATTCTGCCCGGGACTAGCGGGTACGAGCAGTACTTC,CASSLEILPGTSGYEQYF
TRBJ2-3,NA,TRBV10-3,many,TGTGCCATCAGTGAGTCGGGGGGCCCAGATACGCAGTATTTT,CAISESGGPDTQYF
TRBJ2-2,TRBD2,TRBV20-1,NA,TGCAGTGCTACCGATCCTAGCGGGTCTTTGGACGGGGAGCTGTTTTTT,CSATDPSGSLDGELFF
TRBJ2-7,NA,TRBV27,many,TGTGCCAGCAGTTTCGGAGGACCTTCGACCGCCTACGAGCAGTACTTC,CASSFGGPSTAYEQYF
TRBJ2-5,TRBD2,TRBV29-1,few,TGCAGCGTTGAACTAGCGGGGGAGCAAGAGACCCAGTACTTC,CSVELAGEQETQYF
TRBJ2-5,NA,TRBV12-3/TRBV12-4,many,TGTGCCAGCAGTTTTACGGTAACTTCTTCACAAGAGACCCAGTACTTC,CASSFTVTSSQETQYF
TRBJ2-3,NA,TRBV6-1,few,TGTGCCACAGGCAACGGCGGCACAGATACGCAGTATTTT,CATGNGGTDTQYF